A single sample gave rise to the 11 T cell receptor beta chains below, sequenced in a study of OX40 agonist ivuxolimab in advanced cancers. Assay used: immunoSEQ multiplex PCR; TCRdb lists only in-frame clones, some missing. The sample holds 53,000 or so clones, about four fifths seen once. The source was CD4+ or CD8+ T cells sorted from blood, collected in a trial of the OX40 agonist ivuxolimab. All receptors come from an adult with an advanced solid tumor such as melanoma, head and neck, liver or kidney cancer.

The rearrangement links TRBV28 to TRBJ1-1; unclear D gene. The CDR3 is made up of 15 amino acids. V lost 7 bases and J 0 bases, leaving 15 bases between the germline ends. Germline CDR1 and CDR2: MDHEN and SYDVKM. In DNA, the CDR3 is TGTGCCAGCAACTCGGTTGGGAGCATGAACACTGAAGCTTTCTTT. It translates to CASNSVGSMNTEAFF. The variable domain in full, with the rest retrieved from reference TRBV28 and TRBJ1-1, is DVKVTQSSRYLVKRTGEKVFLECVQDMDHENMFWYRQDPGLGLRLIYFSYDVKMKEKGDIPEGYSVSREKKERFSLILESASTNQTSMYLCASNSVGSMNTEAFFGQGTRLTVV.

This clone has more than one count but fewer than ten. The J gene is TRBJ1-6, the V gene TRBV6-1; the D is unclear. The V gene's germline CDR1 is MNHNS and CDR2 SASEGT. Trimming left V 4 bases short and J 0 bases short, with 13 bases between. The CDR3 covers 17 residues. The CDR3 reads CASSVVGTSSYNSPLHF. The CDR3 DNA reads as TGTGCCAGCAGTGTGGTCGGCACTAGCTCCTATAATTCACCCCTCCACTTT.

V is TRBV7-2 and J is TRBJ2-7, with unresolved D. Germline CDR1 reads SGHTA; CDR2 reads FQGNSA. There are 12 residues in the CDR3. The ends were cut back, 8 bases at V and 0 bases at J, with 8 bases in the middle. CDR3 region: CASRGRSYEQYF. CDR3 in DNA: TGTGCCAGCCGCGGACGCTCCTACGAGCAGTACTTC.

This chain connects TRBV7-9 to TRBJ2-7, with D perhaps matching TRBD1 (6 bases). Germline CDR1 SEHNR, CDR2 FQNEAQ (reference sequence). V lost 4 bases to trimming and J lost 3 bases, with 19 bases between them. The length of the CDR3 is 16 residues. CDR3 sequence: CASSSRGQGIFYEQYF. Here the CDR3 DNA reads TGTGCCAGCAGCTCTCGAGGGCAGGGGATTTTCTACGAGCAGTACTTC.

The gene calls are TRBV19 and TRBJ1-1, with D hard to call. Germline CDR1 reads LNHDA; CDR2 reads SQIVND (reference sequence). V lost 2 bases to trimming and J lost 4 bases, with 8 bases between them. The CDR3 loop spans 13 amino acids. The CDR3 protein is CASSINTGTEAFF. The CDR3 DNA follows: TGTGCCAGTAGTATAAATACGGGCACTGAAGCTTTCTTT.

This chain links TRBV9 with TRBJ2-5, with 9 positions matching TRBD2. The V gene end was trimmed by 4 bases and the J gene end by 4 bases; junction bases not matched to a gene: 11. The length of the CDR3 is 16 residues. In germline, CDR1 is SGDLS, CDR2 YYNGEE. The CDR3 loop is CASSLPGGGAVETQYF. CDR3 coding DNA: TGTGCCAGCAGCCTCCCAGGCGGGGGGGCCGTAGAGACCCAGTACTTC.

The rearrangement joins TRBV29-1 to TRBJ2-5; a possible D gene is TRBD2 (6 bases). CDR1 and CDR2 from the germline V gene are SQVTM and ANQGSEA. V was pared by 7 bases and J by 7 bases, with 22 bases between. The CDR3 spans 14 residues. CDR3 DNA: TGCAGCGGGTGGGAGAGGACTACGATGGGGACCCAGTACTTC. This codes for CSGWERTTMGTQYF.

This chain links TRBV6-5 with TRBJ2-1; 8 bases are a match to TRBD1. Germline V gene data show CDR1 as MNHEY and CDR2 as SVGAGI. This CDR3 has 14 amino acids. V shed 7 bases, J shed 8 bases, and the junction held 10 bases outside the gene matches. CDR3 loop: CASTEDRGTYEQFF. The CDR3 DNA reads TGTGCCAGCACCGAAGACAGGGGTACCTATGAGCAGTTCTTC.

This clone was counted a single time. The V call is TRBV7-9, the J call TRBJ1-2, with no clear D. From germline, CDR1 is SEHNR and CDR2 FQNEAQ (reference sequence). Trimming removed 5 bases at V and 4 bases at J, with 17 bases between. This CDR3 contains 15 residues. CDR3 amino acids: CASSPSELTLYGYTF. The CDR3 region has the DNA TGTGCCAGCAGCCCGTCCGAGTTAACCCTCTATGGCTACACCTTC.

This chain links TRBV30 with TRBJ2-1; the match to TRBD2 covers 10 bases. Per germline, CDR1 GTSNPN and CDR2 SVGIG (reference sequence). The CDR3 covers 16 residues. V lost 1 base and J lost 5; bases outside the gene matches: 8. CDR3 coding DNA: TGTGCCTGGAGTGGAAGCGGGAGGGGCCCAAACAATGAGCAGTTCTTC. This gives the protein CAWSGSGRGPNNEQFF.

V is TRBV11-2 and J is TRBJ2-7, with TRBD1 as a possible D gene (6 bases). The CDR3 totals 15 residues. V was pared by 4 bases and J by 4 bases, with 17 bases between. The germline gives CDR1 SGHAT, CDR2 FQNNGV. The CDR3 sequence is CASSSLRGHGYEQYF. The DNA of the CDR3 is TGTGCCAGCAGCTCCCTCCGGGGACATGGTTACGAGCAGTACTTC.